This T cell receptor (beta chain) was captured by sequencing in a study of blood T cell repertoires in COVID-19. Generated by immunoSEQ multiplex PCR, the TCRdb table keeps only in-frame clones and is missing some. The sample lists about 220,000 clones; around 88% were seen once. CDR1 is SGHTA and CDR2 is FQGNSA in the germline V gene. The V end was cut by 1 base, the J end by 4 bases, with 5 bases between. The CDR3 length is 13 residues. The sequence was obtained from a woman aged 45 to 65 with acute COVID-19. V is TRBV7-2 and J is TRBJ1-5; D gene unclear. The specimen was PBMCs or T cells enriched from blood (not recorded which). The CDR3 is CASSLVGNQPQHF. The CDR3 DNA reads TGTGCCAGCAGCTTAGTCGGGAATCAGCCCCAGCATTTT.